The sequence of this T cell receptor beta chain was determined in a study of graft-versus-host responses after intestinal transplantation. In the case of this clone: Its cognate antigen is unknown.

CDR3 length: 17 residues. TCRdb's table, derived via immunoSEQ multiplex PCR, lists solely in-frame clones and lacks some. The repertoire holds 15,000 to 20,000 clones, with approximately 90% as singletons. Study findings and constraints: GvH clones were identified in recipient marrow, with some first appearing in ileum or blood.

The J gene is TRBJ2-7, the V gene TRBV21-1; the table's TRBD1 call for D was not verified on the DNA. TRBV21-1 is tagged as a pseudogene. Material: PBMCs, obtained around 350 days after transplant. The sequence derives from a human patient who received an intestinal transplant, so some T cells may come from the graft donor. The CDR3 DNA follows: TGTGCCAGCAGCACCCCGGGACAGAACCTAAGCTCCTACGAGCAGTACTTC. Its protein product is CASSTPGQNLSSYEQYF.